Below are 16 T cell receptor beta chains sequenced from a single sample in a study of blood T cell repertoires in COVID-19. Assay used: immunoSEQ multiplex PCR; TCRdb lists only in-frame clones, some missing. The sample has roughly 39,000 clones, 65% to 90% seen once; the top ten hold approximately 9.9%. The source material was peripheral blood. The receptors derive from a human donor in a cohort sampled during active COVID-19.

The V and J genes are TRBV10-2 and TRBJ2-7, with D possibly TRBD1 on 6 matching bases. Trimming took off 5 bases at V and 2 bases at J, with 19 bases between the two ends. Germline CDR1 WSHSY, CDR2 SAAADI. This CDR3 has 16 amino acids. This CDR3 is CASSHPPSGVAYEQYF. The CDR3 DNA follows: TGCGCCAGCAGTCATCCTCCCTCAGGGGTTGCCTACGAGCAGTACTTC.

The V and J genes are TRBV2 and TRBJ1-5; 8 bases fit TRBD1. In germline, CDR1 is SNHLY, CDR2 FYNNEI. This CDR3 comprises 13 residues. V gave up 3 bases and J gave up 6 bases; unmatched junction bases: 1. For the CDR3, the DNA is TGTGCCAGCAGTGACAGGGGGCTTCAGCCCCAGCATTTT. Translated: CASSDRGLQPQHF.

The chain carries TRBV6-5 and TRBJ1-4; a weak D match, TRBD1 (5 bases). The germline CDR1 and CDR2 sequences are MNHEY and SVGAGI. CDR3 length: 16 residues. The V end was cut by 4 bases, the J end by 10 bases, with 22 bases between. CDR3 DNA sequence: TGTGCCAGCAGTTCTCAGCAACGGGCAGGGTTCGGAAAACTGTTTTTT. Protein sequence: CASSSQQRAGFGKLFF.

CDR3 DNA: TGTGCCAGCAGCGCCCGCGCAACTAATGAAAAACTGTTTTTT. It specifies CASSARATNEKLFF. V usage is TRBV2 and J usage is TRBJ1-4; D is unresolved. The CDR3 spans 14 residues. V lost 6 bases, J lost 0 bases, and 8 bases lay in between. The germline gives CDR1 SNHLY, CDR2 FYNNEI.

V and J are TRBV6-2 or TRBV6-3 and TRBJ1-1, with D uncertain. CDR3 size: 14 residues. Looked up from germline, CDR1 is MNHEY and CDR2 is SVGEGT. V lost 0 bases, J lost 1 base, and 6 bases lay in between. The CDR3 here is CASSYSAGNTEAFF. CDR3 coding DNA: TGTGCCAGCAGTTACTCAGCAGGGAACACTGAAGCTTTCTTT.

The CDR3, as DNA: TGTGCCAGCAGTTTATTTGCAGGCGCGAACACCGGGGAGCTGTTTTTT. It translates to CASSLFAGANTGELFF. This sequence joins TRBV27 and TRBJ2-2; D is unclear. The germline CDR1 and CDR2 sequences are MNHEY and SMNVEV (reference sequence). The CDR3 contains 16 residues. Trimming removed 1 base at V and 0 bases at J, with 9 bases between.

This chain joins TRBV4-1 and TRBJ2-3; 14 bases map to TRBD2. Trimming cost V 1 base and J 6 bases; bases outside gene matches: 6. This CDR3 has 17 residues. Germline-derived CDR1 and CDR2 are MGHRA and YSYEKL. The CDR3 DNA follows: TGCGCCAGCAGCCAAGTACCGGGACTAGCGGGAGCGGATACGCAGTATTTT. This gives the protein CASSQVPGLAGADTQYF.

This chain joins TRBV6-5 and TRBJ2-7, with D possibly being TRBD2 (5 bases). Trimming pared 8 bases from V and 7 bases from J, leaving 9 bases between. The germline CDR1 and CDR2 sequences are MNHEY and SVGAGI. The CDR3 sequence is 10 residues long. CDR3 bases: TGTGCCAGCGGGAGACGAGAGCAGTACTTC. Translation: CASGRREQYF.

The V gene is TRBV7-9, the J gene TRBJ1-2, with 11 bases that match TRBD1. The length of the CDR3 is 16 residues. The V segment lost 4 bases and the J segment 3 bases; nucleotides outside the gene matches: 7. Germline V gives CDR1 SEHNR, CDR2 FQNEAQ (reference sequence). The CDR3 DNA reads as TGTGCCAGCAGCTCCGGACAGGGGGCGGAAGACTATGGCTACACCTTC. It specifies CASSSGQGAEDYGYTF. Filled out from reference TRBV7-9 and TRBJ1-2, the complete variable domain reads DTGVSQNPRHKITKRGQNVTFRCDPISEHNRLYWYRQTLGQGPEFLTYFQNEAQLEKSRLLSDRFSAERPKGSFSTLEIQRTEQGDSAMYLCASSSGQGAEDYGYTFGSGTRLTVV.

In DNA, the CDR3 is TGTGCCAGCAGCGTAGTCGGACAGCGCACAGATACGCAGTATTTT. It codes for CASSVVGQRTDTQYF. J is TRBJ2-3 and V is TRBV9; a possible D gene is TRBD1 (6 bases). Deletions cut 0 bases from V and 1 base from J, with 9 bases between. The CDR3 covers 15 residues. The germline V gene has CDR1 SGDLS and CDR2 YYNGEE. The full variable domain, in which reference TRBV9 and TRBJ2-3 provide the parts outside the CDR3, is DSGVTQTPKHLITATGQRVTLRCSPRSGDLSVYWYQQSLDQGLQFLIQYYNGEERAKGNILERFSAQQFPDLHSELNLSSLELGDSALYFCASSVVGQRTDTQYFGPGTRLTVL.

V and J are TRBV10-3 and TRBJ2-3, with TRBD2 matching 13 bases. The CDR3 runs to 17 residues. V dropped 6 bases and J dropped 6; count of bases not matched to a gene: 12. The germline CDR1 and CDR2 sequences are ENHRY and SYGVKD. CDR3 protein: CAISHGLAGDSADTQYF. The CDR3 DNA reads as TGTGCCATCAGCCACGGACTAGCGGGGGACTCGGCGGATACGCAGTATTTT.

V gene TRBV6-5 combines with J gene TRBJ1-1, with TRBD1 as a possible D gene (6 bases). Germline CDR1 is MNHEY and CDR2 is SVGAGI. V was trimmed by 2 bases and J by 12 bases, leaving 16 bases between them. This CDR3 region has 13 residues. The CDR3 region is CASSYVIQGETFF. For the CDR3, the DNA is TGTGCCAGCAGTTACGTCATACAGGGTGAGACTTTCTTT.

This clone has more than one count but fewer than ten. The chain links TRBV5-4 to TRBJ1-1, with a weak D call TRBD1 (5 bases). This CDR3 region has 17 residues. Between the trimmed V and J ends, which lost 4 bases and 1 base, there was a span of 20 bases. Germline-derived CDR1 and CDR2 are SGHNT and YYREEE (reference sequence). The CDR3 coding sequence is TGTGCCAGCAGCCACCTCGGGGGACTCAGAGGGAACACTGAAGCTTTCTTT. Its protein product is CASSHLGGLRGNTEAFF.

To note about this clone: This sample includes further DNA sequences coding for the same CDR3. The rearrangement joins TRBV3-1 (or the pseudogene TRBV3-2) to TRBJ1-2, with 8 bases matching TRBD1. The germline V gene has CDR1 LGHDT and CDR2 YNNKEL (reference sequence). J gave up 4 bases and V 4 bases, and 5 bases lay outside the gene matches. The CDR3 has 14 residues. The CDR3 DNA follows: TGTGCCAGCAGCCCTCGACAGGGGAGCTATGGCTACACCTTC. Its protein product is CASSPRQGSYGYTF.

This chain connects TRBV7-2 to TRBJ1-1, with a tentative D call TRBD1 (6 bases). Germline values: CDR1 SGHTA, CDR2 FQGNSA. The CDR3 totals 15 residues. Trimming left V 5 bases short and J 5 bases short, with 18 bases between. The CDR3 spells CASSDGSRRGTEAFF. CDR3 in DNA: TGTGCCAGCAGCGATGGGTCTCGCAGGGGAACTGAAGCTTTCTTT.

The rearrangement links TRBV7-2 to TRBJ1-1; 10 bases agree with TRBD1. V lost 5 bases to trimming and J lost 4 bases; unmatched junction nucleotides: 4. The CDR3 length is 14 residues. CDR1 is SGHTA and CDR2 is FQGNSA in the germline V gene. The CDR3 protein is CASSPRTGGTEAFF. For the CDR3, the DNA is TGTGCCAGCAGCCCACGGACAGGGGGCACTGAAGCTTTCTTT.